The rows below give T cell receptor beta chains drawn from one sample of a study of T cell responses to AZD1222 COVID-19 vaccine. Generated by immunoSEQ multiplex PCR, the TCRdb table keeps only in-frame clones and is missing some. The table has about 59,000 clones, about 83% seen once; the top ten hold around 7.8%. Specimen: peripheral blood, collected on day 0 of AZD1222 vaccination. Every receptor here comes from an adult in good health. The CDR3 runs from the conserved cysteine through the conserved F or W. D genes are given only for firm matches. A row's size may be missing; if present it is once, few, many or a size class.

TRBD1 | TRBJ1-6 | . | TRBV6-5 | TGTGCCAGCACAGGGGGAACGAGTTCACCCCTCCACTTT | CASTGGTSSPLHF
. | TRBJ1-5 | once | TRBV7-2 | TGTGCCAGCAGCGCAAATAGCAATCAGCCCCAGCATTTT | CASSANSNQPQHF
. | TRBJ2-2 | few | TRBV29-1 | TGCAGCGTTGAATTTGGGGCTGTGCTGTTTTTT | CSVEFGAVLFF
TRBD1 | TRBJ1-1 | . | TRBV4-2 | TGTGCCAGCAGCCAAGGGGACAGCTGGGACAACGCTGAAGCTTTCTTT | CASSQGDSWDNAEAFF
TRBD1 | TRBJ1-1 | . | TRBV10-2 | TGCGCCAGCAGGCCTACAGGGGTGCCTGAAGCTTTCTTT | CASRPTGVPEAFF
. | TRBJ1-4 | . | TRBV19 | TGTGCCAGTCACCGACACGTTAATGAAAAACTGTTTTTT | CASHRHVNEKLFF
TRBD2 | TRBJ2-1 | . | TRBV6-5 | TGTGCCAGCAGTTACCTAGCGGGGGTCTACAATGAGCAGTTCTTC | CASSYLAGVYNEQFF
TRBD1 | TRBJ1-2 | once | TRBV19 | TGTGCCAGTAGTACGCCCCGTCGGACAGGGAGGTTCAATGGCTACACCTTC | CASSTPRRTGRFNGYTF
TRBD1 | TRBJ1-5 | . | TRBV19 | TGTGCCAGTAGTATCCAGGGGGTAGGGCAGCCCCAGCATTTT | CASSIQGVGQPQHF
. | TRBJ2-3 | . | TRBV7-9 | TGTGCCAGCAGCTATGGGACAACAGATACGCAGTATTTT | CASSYGTTDTQYF
TRBD1 | TRBJ1-6 | . | TRBV27 | TGTGCCAGCAGTAAGGACAGGGGTTCACCCCTCCACTTT | CASSKDRGSPLHF
. | TRBJ2-7 | . | TRBV6-1 | TGTGCCAGCAGTGAACAAGGGGGGAGTTCCTACGAGCAGTACTTC | CASSEQGGSSYEQYF
. | TRBJ2-7 | . | TRBV9 | TGTGCCAGCAGCACATCCAGGGTCGCCCCCTCCTACGAGCAGTACTTC | CASSTSRVAPSYEQYF
. | TRBJ2-1 | . | TRBV11-2 | TGTGCCAGCAGCCCATTTATGAGGGGCTACTACAATGAGCAGTTCTTC | CASSPFMRGYYNEQFF
. | TRBJ2-7 | . | TRBV7-9 | TGTGCCAGCGGTAAAGTAAGCTCCTACGAGCAGTACTTC | CASGKVSSYEQYF
TRBD1 | TRBJ1-5 | . | TRBV7-8 | TGTGCCAGCAGCTTAAACAGGGGTTCCGGTCAGCCCCAGCATTTT | CASSLNRGSGQPQHF
TRBD1 | TRBJ1-5 | . | TRBV28 | TGTGCCAGCAGTTTACGTCGTTGGACCGACAGGGAGGTAGCTCAGCCCCAGCATTTT | CASSLRRWTDREVAQPQHF
TRBD1 | TRBJ1-1 | . | TRBV30 | TGTGCCTGGAGAGCCGGACAGGGCCTGTGGAACACTGAAGCTTTCTTT | CAWRAGQGLWNTEAFF
TRBD1 | TRBJ2-7 | . | TRBV19 | TGTGCCAGTAGTAGGGGGACAGGCTCCTACGAGCAGTACTTC | CASSRGTGSYEQYF
. | TRBJ2-3 | . | TRBV9 | TGTGCCAGCAACCGGGACTCCCCCACAGATACGCAGTATTTT | CASNRDSPTDTQYF
. | TRBJ1-2 | . | TRBV4-1 | TGCGCCAGCAGCCAAGAGTGGACCGTGGACTCCTATGGCTACACCTTC | CASSQEWTVDSYGYTF
TRBD1 | TRBJ1-5 | . | TRBV7-2 | TGTGCCAGCAGTGACCGGACAGGGGAACAGCCCCAGCATTTT | CASSDRTGEQPQHF
. | TRBJ1-5 | few | TRBV20-1 | TGCAGTGCTAGTGAGGGGTTAGATCAGCCCCAGCATTTT | CSASEGLDQPQHF
. | TRBJ1-1 | . | TRBV6-5 | TGTGCCAGCAGCAACAGGGATGCGAACACTGAAGCTTTCTTT | CASSNRDANTEAFF
TRBD1 | TRBJ2-5 | . | TRBV10-1 | TGCGCCAGCAGTGGTGGCACAGGGGGCGGGGAGACCCAGTACTTC | CASSGGTGGGETQYF
. | TRBJ2-5 | . | TRBV29-1 | TGCAGCGTTGATAGGGGGGGCCAACAAGAGACCCAGTACTTC | CSVDRGGQQETQYF
TRBD2 | TRBJ2-3 | . | TRBV10-3 | TGTGCCATCAGTGGGGCTAGCGGGGGCCAAGATACGCAGTATTTT | CAISGASGGQDTQYF
. | TRBJ2-5 | . | TRBV27 | TGTGCCAGCAGTCCCTCCGGTGGGAGGCCCCTGGGGACCCAGTACTTC | CASSPSGGRPLGTQYF
. | TRBJ2-1 | . | TRBV12-3/TRBV12-4 | TGTGCCAGCAGTAACCAGCATTATGAGCAGTTCTTC | CASSNQHYEQFF
. | TRBJ2-7 | once | TRBV19 | TGTGCCAGTAGTATATACGGAGAAGACTACTACGAGCAGTACTTC | CASSIYGEDYYEQYF
TRBD1 | TRBJ2-7 | . | TRBV5-1 | TGCGCCAGCAGCTTGGCCAATTCAGTCGGGACAGGGACTGAAGAGCAGTACTTC | CASSLANSVGTGTEEQYF
. | TRBJ1-5 | . | TRBV6-1 | TGTGCCAGCAGTGAAATCCGGGGGAATCAGCCCCAGCATTTT | CASSEIRGNQPQHF
. | TRBJ1-5 | . | TRBV4-2 | TGTGCCAGCAGCCAAGGGAATCAGCCCCAGCATTTT | CASSQGNQPQHF
. | TRBJ1-6 | . | TRBV19 | TGTGCCAGCACTGTAGGGTTTAATTCACCCCTCCACTTT | CASTVGFNSPLHF
TRBD2 | TRBJ2-5 | . | TRBV11-2 | TGTGCCAGCAGCTTAGCCGGGGGGACCATCCAAGAGACCCAGTACTTC | CASSLAGGTIQETQYF
. | TRBJ2-7 | medium-sized | TRBV6-6 | TGTGCCAGCAGTTACTTCGACAGATCCGAGCAGTACTTC | CASSYFDRSEQYF
TRBD1 | TRBJ1-6 | . | TRBV19 | TGTGCCAGTAGTATGGGGACAGGCGACAATTCACCCCTCCACTTT | CASSMGTGDNSPLHF
. | TRBJ1-1 | . | TRBV5-4 | TGTGCCAGCAGCTTGGGAAGGAGCCCAAACACTGAAGCTTTCTTT | CASSLGRSPNTEAFF
. | TRBJ1-2 | . | TRBV30 | TGTGCCTGGAGTGTATTGGCTTTCTACACCTTC | CAWSVLAFYTF
. | TRBJ2-2 | . | TRBV5-1 | TGCGCCAGCAGCTTGGCTCTAGCGAACACCGGGGAGCTGTTTTTT | CASSLALANTGELFF